This TCR beta chain was recorded in a study of beta chain features in type 1 diabetes. The CDR3 extends over 15 amino acids. Germline V gives CDR1 MNHEY, CDR2 SVGAGI. The J segment lost 2 bases and the V segment lost 2 bases, leaving 6 bases of the junction unmatched. Regarding this clone: Its antigen is as yet unknown.

General study points: For Type 1 diabetes patients, all four CD4+ subsets carried TCRB CDR3s that were moderately but significantly shorter. In the patient group, naive, central memory and Treg TCRB repertoires seemed more alike than in the healthy donor group.

Of the isolated RNA, all was reverse transcribed, and so the sequenced material was expressed TCRB transcripts. TCRdb keeps only in-frame clones here, not all; method: immunoSEQ multiplex PCR. The table lists 600,000 to 700,000 clones, around 12% of them singletons. The chain couples TRBV6-5 to TRBJ2-7, with 7 bases matching TRBD1. This TCR was sampled from a man aged 25 to 45 with type 1 diabetes. The specimen was naive CD4+ T cells from blood. The CDR3 reads CASSYGQVVTYEQYF. For the CDR3, the DNA is TGTGCCAGCAGTTACGGACAGGTGGTGACCTACGAGCAGTACTTC.